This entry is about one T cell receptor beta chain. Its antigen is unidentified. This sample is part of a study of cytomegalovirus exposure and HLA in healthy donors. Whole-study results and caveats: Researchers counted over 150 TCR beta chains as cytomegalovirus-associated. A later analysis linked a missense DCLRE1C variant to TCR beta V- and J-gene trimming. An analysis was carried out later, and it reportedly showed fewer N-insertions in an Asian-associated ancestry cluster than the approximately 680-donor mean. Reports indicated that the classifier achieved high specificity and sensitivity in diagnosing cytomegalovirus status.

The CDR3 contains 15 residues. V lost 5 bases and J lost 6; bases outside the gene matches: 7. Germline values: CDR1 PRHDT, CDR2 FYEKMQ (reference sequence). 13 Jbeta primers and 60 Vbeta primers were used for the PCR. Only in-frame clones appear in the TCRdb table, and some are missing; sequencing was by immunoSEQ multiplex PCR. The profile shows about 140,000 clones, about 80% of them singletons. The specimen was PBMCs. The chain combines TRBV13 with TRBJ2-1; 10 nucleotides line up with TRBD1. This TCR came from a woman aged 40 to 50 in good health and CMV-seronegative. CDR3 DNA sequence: TGTGCCAGCAGCGTCCGGGACAGGGGTATCAATGAGCAGTTCTTC. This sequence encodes CASSVRDRGINEQFF.